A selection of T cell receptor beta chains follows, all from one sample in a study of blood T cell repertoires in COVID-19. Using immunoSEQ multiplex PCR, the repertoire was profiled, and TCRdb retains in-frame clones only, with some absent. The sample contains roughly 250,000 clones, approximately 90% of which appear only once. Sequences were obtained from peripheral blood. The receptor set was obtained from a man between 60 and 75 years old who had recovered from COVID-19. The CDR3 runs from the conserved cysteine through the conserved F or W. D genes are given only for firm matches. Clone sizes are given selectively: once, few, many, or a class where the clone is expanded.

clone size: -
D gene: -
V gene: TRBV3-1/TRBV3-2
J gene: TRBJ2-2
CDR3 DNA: TGTGCCAGCAGCCAAGCCGGCAGGCGGAACACCGGGGAGCTGTTTTTT
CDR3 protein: CASSQAGRRNTGELFF

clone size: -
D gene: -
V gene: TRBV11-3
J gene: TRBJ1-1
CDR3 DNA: TGTGCCAGCAGCTTAAAAAGAGGGACTGAAGCTTTCTTT
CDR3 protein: CASSLKRGTEAFF

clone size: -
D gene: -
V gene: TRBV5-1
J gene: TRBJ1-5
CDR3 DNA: TGCGCCAGCAGCTTGGGGGGGGTCGAGGGTCAGCCCCAGCATTTT
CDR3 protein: CASSLGGVEGQPQHF

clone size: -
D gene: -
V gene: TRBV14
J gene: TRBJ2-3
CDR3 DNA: TGTGCCAGCAGCCGAATAGGGAGCCTCACAGATACGCAGTATTTT
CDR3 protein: CASSRIGSLTDTQYF

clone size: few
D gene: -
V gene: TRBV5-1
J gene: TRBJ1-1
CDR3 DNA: TGCGCCAGCAGCTTGGCCGGGGGGAACACTGAAGCTTTCTTT
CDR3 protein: CASSLAGGNTEAFF

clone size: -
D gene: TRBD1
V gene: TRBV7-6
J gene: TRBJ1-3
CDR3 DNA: TGTGCCAGCAGCTTATCAGGGGGCAGTGGAAACACCATATATTTT
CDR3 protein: CASSLSGGSGNTIYF

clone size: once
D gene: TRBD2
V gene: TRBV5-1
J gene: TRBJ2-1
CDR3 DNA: TGCGCCAGCAGCTGGGCCGGGGGGAACTACAATGAGCAGTTCTTC
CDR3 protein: CASSWAGGNYNEQFF

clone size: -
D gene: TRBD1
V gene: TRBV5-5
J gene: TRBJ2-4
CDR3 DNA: TGTGCCAGCAGCAGTACAGGGGCAAACATTCAGTACTTC
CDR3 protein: CASSSTGANIQYF

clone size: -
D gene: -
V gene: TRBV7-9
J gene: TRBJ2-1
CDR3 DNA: TGTGCCAGCAGCTTAGTATGGGCCACCTCCTACAATGAGCAGTTCTTC
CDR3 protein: CASSLVWATSYNEQFF

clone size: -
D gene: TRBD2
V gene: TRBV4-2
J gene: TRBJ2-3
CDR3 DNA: TGTGCCAGCAGCCAATCCCCCCAGCGGGGGGGCCAAGATACGCAGTATTTT
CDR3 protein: CASSQSPQRGGQDTQYF

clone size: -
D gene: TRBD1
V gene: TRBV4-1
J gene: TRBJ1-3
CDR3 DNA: TGCGCCAGCAGCCAAGATGGGACAGGGGGAAACACCATATATTTT
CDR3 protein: CASSQDGTGGNTIYF

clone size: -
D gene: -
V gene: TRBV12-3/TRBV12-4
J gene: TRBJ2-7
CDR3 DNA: TGTGCCAGCAGTTTAGTTACTGTATACGAGCAGTACTTC
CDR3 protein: CASSLVTVYEQYF

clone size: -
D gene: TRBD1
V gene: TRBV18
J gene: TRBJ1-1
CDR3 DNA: TGTGCCAGCTCACCGGGGTGGGACAGGGCAAACACTGAAGCTTTCTTT
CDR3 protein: CASSPGWDRANTEAFF

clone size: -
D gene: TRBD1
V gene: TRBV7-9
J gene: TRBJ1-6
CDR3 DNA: TGTGCCAGCAGCACAGGGGTCTCCTATAATTCACCCCTCCACTTT
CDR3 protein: CASSTGVSYNSPLHF

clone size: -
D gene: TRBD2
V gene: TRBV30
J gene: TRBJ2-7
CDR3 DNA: TGTGCCTGGAGTTTTGCGGGGGTCTGGTCCTACGAGCAGTACTTC
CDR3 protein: CAWSFAGVWSYEQYF

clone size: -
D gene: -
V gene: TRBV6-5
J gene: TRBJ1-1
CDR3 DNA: TGTGCCAGCAGGCGTTTTCACGGGGACACTGAAGCTTTCTTT
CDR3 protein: CASRRFHGDTEAFF

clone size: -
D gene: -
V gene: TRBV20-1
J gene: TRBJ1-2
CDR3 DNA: TGCAGTGCTAGAGATTTGGCGGACACCTTC
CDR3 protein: CSARDLADTF

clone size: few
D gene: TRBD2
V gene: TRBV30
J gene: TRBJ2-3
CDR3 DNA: TGTGCCTGGAGTCTGGGGACTAGCGGGGGTGGTGGGGATACGCAGTATTTT
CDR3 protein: CAWSLGTSGGGGDTQYF

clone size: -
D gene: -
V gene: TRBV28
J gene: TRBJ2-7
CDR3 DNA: TGTGCCAGCAGTTTCCACAGGGCCTACGAGCAGTACTTC
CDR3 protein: CASSFHRAYEQYF

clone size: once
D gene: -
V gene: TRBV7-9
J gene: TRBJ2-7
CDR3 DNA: TGTGCCAGCAGCCCCCGGAAGGAATTGACAGGCCTCTACGAGCAGTACTTC
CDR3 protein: CASSPRKELTGLYEQYF

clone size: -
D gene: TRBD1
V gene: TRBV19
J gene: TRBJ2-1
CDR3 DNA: TGTGCCAGTAGTATAGAAGGCAGGGGGCGGACGGGCCCCTACAATGAGCAGTTCTTC
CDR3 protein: CASSIEGRGRTGPYNEQFF

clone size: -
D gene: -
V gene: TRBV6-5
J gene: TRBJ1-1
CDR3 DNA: TGTGCCAGCAGCCTCCCAGGGGAAACTGAAGCTTTCTTT
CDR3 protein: CASSLPGETEAFF

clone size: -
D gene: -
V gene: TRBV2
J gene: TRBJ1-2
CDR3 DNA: TGTGCCAGCAAGGTCAGGGACAACTACACCTTC
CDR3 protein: CASKVRDNYTF

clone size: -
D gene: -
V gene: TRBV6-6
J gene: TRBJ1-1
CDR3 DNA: TGTGCCAGCAGTTTGGCGGGGAACACTGAAGCTTTCTTT
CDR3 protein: CASSLAGNTEAFF

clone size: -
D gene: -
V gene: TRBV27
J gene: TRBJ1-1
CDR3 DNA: TGTGCCAGCAGTTTTACGGGCACTGAAGCTTTCTTT
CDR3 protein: CASSFTGTEAFF

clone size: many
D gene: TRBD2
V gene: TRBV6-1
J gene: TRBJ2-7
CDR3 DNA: TGTGCCAGCAGTGATTACCTAAGTAGCGGGGGTTTAAACGAGCAGTACTTC
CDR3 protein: CASSDYLSSGGLNEQYF

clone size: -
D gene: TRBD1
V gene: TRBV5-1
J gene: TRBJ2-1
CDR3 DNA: TGCGCCAGCAGCTCCTGGCCCGGGACAGACAATGAGCAGTTCTTC
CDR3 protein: CASSSWPGTDNEQFF

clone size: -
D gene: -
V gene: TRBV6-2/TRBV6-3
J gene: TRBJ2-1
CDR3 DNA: TGTGCCAGCAGTTACTCGAGTCAGGGCGAGAGCAGGAACAATGAGCAGTTCTTC
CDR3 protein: CASSYSSQGESRNNEQFF

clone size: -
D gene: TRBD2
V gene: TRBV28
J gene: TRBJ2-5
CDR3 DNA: TGTGCCAGCAGTCCGGGGGGGGCGGGTACAGAGACCCAGTACTTC
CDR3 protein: CASSPGGAGTETQYF

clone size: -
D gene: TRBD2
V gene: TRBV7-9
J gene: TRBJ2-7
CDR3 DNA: TGTGCCAGCAGCCCCCGGGAGGGGACATCCTACGAGCAGTACTTC
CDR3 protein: CASSPREGTSYEQYF

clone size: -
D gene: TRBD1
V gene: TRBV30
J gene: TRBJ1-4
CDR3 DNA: TGTGCCTGTCTTCTCCCGGGACAGGGGGAAGAGTATGAAAAACTGTTTTTT
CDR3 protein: CACLLPGQGEEYEKLFF

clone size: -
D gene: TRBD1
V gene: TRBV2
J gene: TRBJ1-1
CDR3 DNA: TGTGCCAGCAGTGAAGACAGGGGGTTTGGGGCTTTCTTT
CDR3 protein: CASSEDRGFGAFF

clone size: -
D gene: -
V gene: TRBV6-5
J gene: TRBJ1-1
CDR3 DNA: TGTGCCAGCATCGGGGGGGGGCCTGAAGCTTTCTTT
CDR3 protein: CASIGGGPEAFF

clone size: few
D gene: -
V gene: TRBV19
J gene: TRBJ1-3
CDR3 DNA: TGTGCCAGCGAAACAGGGAGCTCTGGAAACACCATATATTTT
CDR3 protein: CASETGSSGNTIYF

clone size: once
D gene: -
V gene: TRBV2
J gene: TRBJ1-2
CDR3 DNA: TGTGCCAGCAGGGAAGGTGGGGGGGCAAAAGATGGCTACACCTTC
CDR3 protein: CASREGGGAKDGYTF

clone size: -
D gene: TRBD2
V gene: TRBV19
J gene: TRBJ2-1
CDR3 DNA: TGTGCCAGTAGTATCGGGGGGGCGGATTATGAGCAGTTCTTC
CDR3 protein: CASSIGGADYEQFF

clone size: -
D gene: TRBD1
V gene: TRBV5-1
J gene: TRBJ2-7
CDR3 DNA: TGCGCCAGCAGCTCCAGGGACAGAGGCCTTCTAGAGCAGTACTTC
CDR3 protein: CASSSRDRGLLEQYF

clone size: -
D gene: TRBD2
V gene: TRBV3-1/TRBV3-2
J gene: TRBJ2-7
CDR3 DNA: TGTGCCAGCAGCTTAGCGGGGGGCACCTACGAGCAGTACTTC
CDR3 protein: CASSLAGGTYEQYF

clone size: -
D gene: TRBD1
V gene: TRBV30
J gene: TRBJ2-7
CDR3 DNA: TGTGCCTGGAGTGAGGGACAGGGGGCTTCCTACGAGCAGTACTTC
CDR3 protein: CAWSEGQGASYEQYF

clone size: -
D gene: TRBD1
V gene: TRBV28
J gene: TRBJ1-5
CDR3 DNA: TGTGCCAGCAGCCAAACCCGGGACAGAACCTATAGCAATCAGCCCCAGCATTTT
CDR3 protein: CASSQTRDRTYSNQPQHF

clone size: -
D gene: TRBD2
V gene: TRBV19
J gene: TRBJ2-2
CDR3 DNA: TGTGCCAGTAGTATTTGGGAGGCGGGGGGGCCCTGGAACACCGGGGAGCTGTTTTTT
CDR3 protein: CASSIWEAGGPWNTGELFF

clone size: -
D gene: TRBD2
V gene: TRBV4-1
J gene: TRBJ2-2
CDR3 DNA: TGCGCCAGCAGATCCAGCGGGACGAACACCGGGGAGCTGTTTTTT
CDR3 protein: CASRSSGTNTGELFF

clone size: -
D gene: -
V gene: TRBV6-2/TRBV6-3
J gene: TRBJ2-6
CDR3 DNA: TGTGCCAGCAGTTTTGCCTACCCGGGACATTATCCCTCTGGGGCCAACGTCCTGACTTTC
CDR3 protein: CASSFAYPGHYPSGANVLTF

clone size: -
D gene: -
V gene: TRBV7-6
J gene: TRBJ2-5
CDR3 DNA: TGTGCCAGCAGCTTAGCGGGGGGAGCGGAGACCCAGTACTTC
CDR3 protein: CASSLAGGAETQYF

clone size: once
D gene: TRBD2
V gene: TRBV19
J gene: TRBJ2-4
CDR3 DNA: TGTGCCAGTACCCCCAGGGAGGGGGCCAAAAACATTCAGTACTTC
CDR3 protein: CASTPREGAKNIQYF